The 12 T cell receptor beta chains below all came from one sample that was sequenced in a study of shared clonotypes between healthy human individuals (dated by TCRdb to 2020 to 2021). The library was made by the immunoSEQ multiplex PCR assay. The source is immuneACCESS, and TCRdb retained only in-frame sequences with V and J called. Part of the clones is not carried over; for the studies checked, unresolved V genes explain less than half of this, and the remainder is unexplained. The sample table records about 1.1 million clones; approximately 77% of these occur just once. Together, the top ten hold almost 0.9% of the sample. Sequencing used memory CD4+ T cells from PBMCs. This specimen's cell subset or site label, per the study, means: CD45RA-negative fraction. These receptors originate from a man younger than 30 in good health. Some clones in this sample may be carry-over from other donors' samples.

This clone was observed a few times. The J gene is TRBJ1-2, the V gene TRBV11-2; the D is unclear. CDR3 length: 16 amino acids. V lost 5 bases and J 4 bases, leaving 20 bases between the germline ends. Germline values: CDR1 SGHAT, CDR2 FQNNGV. This chain's CDR3 is CASSPTSGPRGYGYTF. Here the CDR3 DNA reads TGTGCCAGCAGCCCTACTTCTGGACCCCGGGGCTATGGCTACACCTTC. Full variable domain (missing parts from reference TRBV11-2 and TRBJ1-2): EAGVAQSPRYKIIEKRQSVAFWCNPISGHATLYWYQQILGQGPKLLIQFQNNGVVDDSQLPKDRFSAERLKGVDSTLKIQPAKLEDSAVYLCASSPTSGPRGYGYTFGSGTRLTVV.

The count of this clone is one. V is TRBV28 and J is TRBJ1-5; D not resolved. V lost 7 bases and J lost 1, with 17 bases in between. The germline V gene encodes CDR1 MDHEN and CDR2 SYDVKM. This CDR3 region has 16 residues. CDR3 DNA: TGTGCCAGCACCCAACCGGGGATGGCAAGCAATCAGCCCCAGCATTTT. The encoded protein is CASTQPGMASNQPQHF.

V gene TRBV6-6 combines with J gene TRBJ2-7; 7 positions match TRBD2. After removal of 7 bases from V and 2 bases from J, the junction contained 8 bases not matched to a gene. Germline loops: CDR1 MNHNY, CDR2 SVGAGI (reference sequence). This CDR3 comprises 14 residues. CDR3 sequence: CASTQAGSPYEQYF. The CDR3 DNA reads as TGTGCCAGCACTCAAGCGGGGTCCCCCTACGAGCAGTACTTC.

The genes are TRBV5-8 and TRBJ1-2, with D uncertain. CDR1 is SGHTS and CDR2 is YDEGEE in the germline V gene. The CDR3 is made up of 12 amino acids. V lost 2 bases and J 6 bases, leaving 8 bases between the germline ends. CDR3 in DNA: TGTGCCAGCAGCTTCCGGCTAGATGGCTACACCTTC. Its protein product is CASSFRLDGYTF.

This clone has just one count. This rearrangement joins TRBV6-5 to TRBJ2-3; TRBD1 aligns across 10 bases. V was pared by 10 bases and J by 4 bases, with 8 bases of the junction left unmatched. The CDR3 covers 14 residues. Germline V gene sequence: CDR1 MNHEY, CDR2 SVGAGI. DNA for the CDR3: TGTGCCACCAAAAGGGGACAGGGGTCAGATACGCAGTATTTT. It translates to CATKRGQGSDTQYF.

The chain has TRBV21-1 and TRBJ2-5; TRBD2, the D gene given by the table, was not confirmed from the DNA. TRBV21-1 is labeled a pseudogene. The CDR3 runs to 15 residues. CDR3 sequence reads: CASSVRLAGVWTQYF. The CDR3 nucleotides read TGTGCCAGCTCCGTAAGACTAGCGGGAGTGTGGACCCAGTACTTC.

The chain employs TRBV5-1 and TRBJ1-2, with D perhaps matching TRBD1 (5 bases). The CDR3 sequence is 16 residues long. Germline values: CDR1 SGHRS, CDR2 YFSETQ. The V end was cut by 2 bases, the J end by 0 bases, with 14 bases between. The CDR3 spells CASSFESKGTNYGYTF. The CDR3 DNA is TGCGCCAGCAGCTTCGAATCGAAGGGGACTAACTATGGCTACACCTTC.

The chain carries TRBV7-7 and TRBJ2-1, with a tentative D call TRBD2 (5 bases). CDR3 length: 15 amino acids. The V gene lost 5 bases and the J gene lost 0 bases, with 11 bases spanning the gap. The germline V gene has CDR1 SSHAT and CDR2 FNYEAQ (reference sequence). The chain's CDR3 is CASSPMGSSYNEQFF. CDR3 DNA sequence: TGTGCCAGCAGCCCAATGGGGAGCTCCTACAATGAGCAGTTCTTC.

This clone was seen more than once but under ten times. The V and J genes are TRBV11-3 and TRBJ2-4; D unresolved. The length of the CDR3 is 17 residues. Germline assignment: CDR1 SGHNT and CDR2 YENEEA. The V end was cut by 1 base, the J end by 0 bases, with 13 bases between. CDR3 in amino acids: CASSLARLYLAKNIQYF. In DNA form, the CDR3 reads TGTGCCAGCAGCTTAGCTCGACTTTATTTAGCCAAAAACATTCAGTACTTC.

The rearrangement uses TRBV5-1 and TRBJ1-4; D not resolved. Germline CDR1 reads SGHRS; CDR2 reads YFSETQ. The CDR3 has 16 amino acids. The germline V and J ends were trimmed by 4 bases and 5 bases, with 18 bases remaining between them. DNA for the CDR3: TGCGCCAGCAGCCCCATCCCCCCGGGAGGAAATGAAAAACTGTTTTTT. This gives the protein CASSPIPPGGNEKLFF.

The chain couples TRBV7-2 to TRBJ2-7; TRBD2 matches 7 bases. V lost 1 base, J lost 5 bases, and 8 bases stayed unmatched. The germline V gene has CDR1 SGHTA and CDR2 FQGNSA. The CDR3 is made up of 15 amino acids. The CDR3 DNA follows: TGTGCCAGCAGCTTAGTTCGCGGGGGAAGTAACGAGCAGTACTTC. It yields the protein CASSLVRGGSNEQYF.

The chain combines TRBV2 with TRBJ1-4, with D possibly being TRBD1 (6 bases). The germline gives CDR1 SNHLY, CDR2 FYNNEI. The CDR3 covers 14 residues. V was pared by 7 bases and J by 4 bases, with 13 bases between. The CDR3 DNA reads TGTGCCAGCATGATAGGACAGAATAATGAAAAACTGTTTTTT. Translating gives CASMIGQNNEKLFF.